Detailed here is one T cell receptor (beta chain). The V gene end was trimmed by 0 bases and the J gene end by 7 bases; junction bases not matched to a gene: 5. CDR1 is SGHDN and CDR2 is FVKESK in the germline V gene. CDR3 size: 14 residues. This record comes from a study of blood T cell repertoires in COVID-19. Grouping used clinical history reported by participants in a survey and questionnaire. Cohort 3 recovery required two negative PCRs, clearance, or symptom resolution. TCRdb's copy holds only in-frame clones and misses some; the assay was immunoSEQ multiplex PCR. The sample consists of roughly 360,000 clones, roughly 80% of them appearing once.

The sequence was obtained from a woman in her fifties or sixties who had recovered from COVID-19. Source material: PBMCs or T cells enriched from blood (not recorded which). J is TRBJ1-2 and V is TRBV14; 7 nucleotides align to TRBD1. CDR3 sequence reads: CASSQDLYRGGYTF. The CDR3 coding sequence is TGTGCCAGCAGCCAAGATCTTTACAGGGGTGGCTACACCTTC.